One and the same sample provided the 5 T cell receptor beta chains below, sequenced in a study of vaccination and CD4 T cells after COVID-19. The treatment denotes: roughly 10-day PBMC culture with coronavirus spike peptide pools or control peptides (ViraFEST assay). Scientists ran DNA taken from cultured CD4+ T cells through the Oncomine TCR Beta short-read assay for sequencing. A single record per CDR3 protein comes from TCRdb applying MiXCR to the PCR reads. The repertoire holds nearly 15,000 distinct CDR3 sequences, around 48% seen once, with 7.2% in the top ten. These receptors' targets are unknown. The sample consisted of CD4+ T cells from blood, cultured in vitro. These receptors were collected from a human donor who had recovered from COVID-19.

This chain connects TRBV20-1 to TRBJ2-7; either TRBD1 or TRBD2 may supply D (6 bases each). Germline CDR1 and CDR2: DFQATT and SNEGSKA (reference sequence). V was cut by 5 bases and J by 0 bases, with 14 bases left in between. The CDR3 has 14 amino acids. The CDR3 here is CSAPRGADSYEQYF. DNA of the CDR3: TGCAGTGCTCCGAGGGGGGCAGACTCCTACGAGCAGTACTTC.

V usage is TRBV7-2 and J usage is TRBJ2-7; no firm D call. The V gene's germline CDR1 is SGHTA and CDR2 FQGNSA. The CDR3 length is 12 residues. V was shortened by 1 base and J by 2 bases, with 3 bases between the two germline ends. The CDR3 DNA follows: TGTGCCAGCAGCTTAGGGGCCTACGAGCAGTACTTC. Protein sequence: CASSLGAYEQYF.

The chain carries TRBV6-1 and TRBJ1-2; the D is unclear. The CDR3 is made up of 14 amino acids. The germline gives CDR1 MNHNS, CDR2 SASEGT. Trimming pared 6 bases from V and 0 bases from J, leaving 11 bases between. CDR3 amino acids: CASRDHGTNYGYTF. CDR3 nucleotides: TGTGCCAGCAGAGACCATGGGACTAACTATGGCTACACCTTC.

The chain recombines TRBV12-3 or TRBV12-4 with TRBJ1-6; TRBD1 aligns across 7 bases. The CDR3 consists of 14 residues. Trimming at V came to 2 bases and at J to 11 bases, leaving 6 bases not matched to a gene. CDR3: CASSLQGDGAPLHF. CDR3 coding DNA: TGTGCCAGCAGTTTACAGGGGGACGGGGCACCCCTCCACTTT.

The V call is TRBV20-1, the J call TRBJ2-3, with D unclear. The CDR3 consists of 12 residues. CDR1 is DFQATT, CDR2 SNEGSKA, per germline (reference sequence). The V end was cut by 3 bases, the J end by 2 bases, with 6 bases between. The DNA of the CDR3 is TGCAGTGCTAGGACGCACACAGATACGCAGTATTTT. This sequence encodes CSARTHTDTQYF.